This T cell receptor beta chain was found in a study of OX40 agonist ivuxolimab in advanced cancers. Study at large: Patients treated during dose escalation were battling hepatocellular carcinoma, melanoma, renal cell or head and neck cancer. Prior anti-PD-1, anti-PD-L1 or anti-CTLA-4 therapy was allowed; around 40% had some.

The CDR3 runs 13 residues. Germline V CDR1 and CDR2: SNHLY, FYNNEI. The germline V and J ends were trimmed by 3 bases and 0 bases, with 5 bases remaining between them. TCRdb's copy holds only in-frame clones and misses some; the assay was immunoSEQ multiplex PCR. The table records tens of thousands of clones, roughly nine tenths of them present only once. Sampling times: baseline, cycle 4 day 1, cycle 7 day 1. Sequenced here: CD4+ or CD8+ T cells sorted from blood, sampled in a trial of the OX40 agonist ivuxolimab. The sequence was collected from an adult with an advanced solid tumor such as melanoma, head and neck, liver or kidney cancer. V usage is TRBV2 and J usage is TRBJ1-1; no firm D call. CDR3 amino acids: CASSEPMNTEAFF. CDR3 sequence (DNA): TGTGCCAGCAGTGAGCCCATGAACACTGAAGCTTTCTTT.